The 32 T cell receptor beta chains presented below share a single source sample, sequenced in a study of T cells expressing NK-cell markers. Using the 5' RACE reads, TCRdb records one entry per CDR3 protein without DNA. The repertoire shows over 200,000 distinct CDR3 sequences; the top ten hold around 0.37%. Material: blood T cells: a sorted CD56 or NKG2C T cell subset, CD4+ or CD8+ T cells, or bulk PBMC T cells (not recorded which). The origin of the receptors is a man between 18 and 29 years old in good health.

The chain links TRBV20-1 to TRBJ2-1; TCRdb proposes TRBD1, but this gene call is untestable without DNA. CDR3 size: 19 residues. Germline V gives CDR1 DFQATT, CDR2 SNEGSKA (reference sequence). CDR3 region: CSARDTPGRGGRVVNEQFF.

This rearrangement joins TRBV7-2 to TRBJ2-3; TCRdb names TRBD2, which stays unverified in the absence of DNA. Germline CDR1 and CDR2: SGHTA and FQGNSA. This CDR3 has 13 amino acids. CDR3 in amino acids: CASSSGSRLAQYF.

The chain employs TRBV12-3 or TRBV12-4 and TRBJ2-1; TCRdb reports TRBD1, a call that lacks DNA to check it against. The CDR3 extends over 18 amino acids. CDR3 in amino acids: CASSFPSRGGSSYNEQFF.

The chain has TRBV15 and TRBJ2-1; the TCRdb call, TRBD2, lacks DNA for checking. The CDR3 sequence is 14 residues long. Germline CDR1 LNHNV, CDR2 YYDKDF (reference sequence). CDR3 residues: CATSLAGAYNEQFF.

The V call is TRBV5-4, the J call TRBJ2-1. The CDR3 totals 13 residues. Germline V gene lookup returns CDR1 SGHNT and CDR2 YYREEE (reference sequence). CDR3 sequence: CASSLVEYNEQFF.

CDR3 amino acids: CASTREGIRNTEAFF. The chain carries TRBV6-1 and TRBJ1-1; the D call of TRBD1 rests on TCRdb alone, since no DNA is present to check it. CDR1 MNHNS and CDR2 SASEGT come from the germline V gene. This CDR3 has 15 residues.

V and J are TRBV12-3 or TRBV12-4 and TRBJ2-6. CDR3 length equals 13 residues. The CDR3 is CASSFSGANVLTF.

V usage is TRBV5-1 and J usage is TRBJ2-3; TCRdb outputs TRBD1, but without DNA this stays unchecked. CDR1 is SGHRS and CDR2 is YFSETQ in the germline V gene. The CDR3 extends over 15 amino acids. The CDR3 loop reads CASRIQGPSTDTQYF.

This chain links TRBV30 with TRBJ1-5; TCRdb lists TRBD1, though no DNA is available to test this call. CDR1 and CDR2 from the germline V gene are GTSNPN and SVGIG (reference sequence). The length of the CDR3 is 14 residues. This CDR3 is CAWSQGSWDQPQHF.

The genes are TRBV12-3 or TRBV12-4 and TRBJ2-2. This CDR3 has 15 residues. CDR3 region: CASSFEVMNTGELFF.

The rearrangement links TRBV6-5 to TRBJ1-1; as DNA is missing, the TRBD1 call by TCRdb cannot be tested. The CDR3 consists of 18 residues. Germline lookup yields CDR1 MNHEY and CDR2 SVGAGI. The CDR3 protein is CASSYSPGQGSGSTEAFF.

The V gene is TRBV20-1, the J gene TRBJ1-5; TCRdb calls TRBD1, which cannot be checked without DNA. Germline V CDR1 and CDR2: DFQATT, SNEGSKA (reference sequence). CDR3 length: 16 amino acids. This chain's CDR3 is CSASLSAGQRNQPQHF.

The rearrangement uses TRBV5-1 and TRBJ1-1. CDR3 length: 15 residues. The V gene's germline CDR1 is SGHRS and CDR2 YFSETQ. The chain's CDR3 is CASSSGGVGKTEAFF.

V is TRBV14 and J is TRBJ2-2. The germline V gene encodes CDR1 SGHDN and CDR2 FVKESK. The length of the CDR3 is 14 residues. The CDR3 reads CASSHLRSSGELFF.

J is TRBJ1-2 and V is TRBV13. This CDR3 contains 14 residues. Germline values: CDR1 PRHDT, CDR2 FYEKMQ (reference sequence). CDR3 in amino acids: CASSLDLGAYGYTF.

The chain couples TRBV29-1 to TRBJ2-1; lacking DNA, the TRBD1 call made by TCRdb goes unchecked. The CDR3 runs 14 residues. Germline V gene lookup returns CDR1 SQVTM and CDR2 ANQGSEA. The CDR3 sequence: CSGHDTGDYNEQFF.

The CDR3 loop is CASIKRTMRGGVYGYTF. This rearrangement joins TRBV21-1 to TRBJ1-2. TRBV21-1 is a pseudogene. This CDR3 contains 17 residues.

This rearrangement joins TRBV5-1 to TRBJ2-5. From germline, CDR1 is SGHRS and CDR2 YFSETQ. The CDR3 consists of 15 residues. The CDR3 is CASSPHKPSQETQYF.

The chain links TRBV6-5 to TRBJ2-1; the TCRdb call, TRBD2, lacks DNA for checking. Germline-derived CDR1 and CDR2 are MNHEY and SVGAGI. The CDR3 totals 17 residues. The CDR3 is CASSYKRAGVGSNEQFF.

The rearrangement uses TRBV12-3 or TRBV12-4 and TRBJ2-7; no DNA is available, so the TRBD1 call from TCRdb remains unchecked. This CDR3 is built from 14 residues. The CDR3: CASLPGQGVYEQYF.

The chain recombines TRBV20-1 with TRBJ2-4; TCRdb names TRBD2, which stays unverified in the absence of DNA. CDR3 size: 15 residues. Germline-derived CDR1 and CDR2 are DFQATT and SNEGSKA (reference sequence). The CDR3 protein is CSARVGTGPLSIQYF.

The chain couples TRBV6-1 to TRBJ2-5; checking the TCRdb D call of TRBD1 is not possible without DNA. The CDR3 is 16 amino acids. The V gene's germline CDR1 is MNHNS and CDR2 SASEGT. CDR3 in amino acids: CASGIIGQGVLETQYF.

V gene TRBV12-3 or TRBV12-4 combines with J gene TRBJ2-7; TCRdb outputs TRBD2, but without DNA this stays unchecked. This CDR3 is 14 amino acids long. The CDR3 is CASSSSGTSHEQYF.

The V call is TRBV7-6, the J call TRBJ1-6. Germline lookup yields CDR1 SGHVS and CDR2 FNYEAQ. The CDR3 is 17 amino acids. This CDR3 is CASSHRVKGDYNSPLHF. Variable domain in full (rest from reference TRBV7-6 and TRBJ1-6): GAGVSQSPRYKVTKRGQDVALRCDPISGHVSLYWYRQALGQGPEFLTYFNYEAQQDKSGLPNDRFSAERPEGSISTLTIQRTEQRDSAMYRCASSHRVKGDYNSPLHFGNGTRLTVT.

V usage is TRBV24-1 and J usage is TRBJ2-1. Germline V gene sequence: CDR1 KGHDR, CDR2 SFDVKD. This CDR3 region has 13 residues. This CDR3 reads CAKAGAPHNEQFF.

The chain has TRBV29-1 and TRBJ1-1; TCRdb's assignment of TRBD1 cannot be checked, as there is no DNA. Germline V CDR1 and CDR2: SQVTM, ANQGSEA. This CDR3 has 13 amino acids. CDR3 protein: CSAHRGGSTEAFF.

The CDR3 region is CSVEVTRMATYNEQFF. This chain joins TRBV29-1 and TRBJ2-1; TCRdb reports TRBD2, a call that lacks DNA to check it against. This CDR3 has 16 residues. Looked up from germline, CDR1 is SQVTM and CDR2 is ANQGSEA.

CDR3: CAISPRGTSGHNEQFF. The chain joins TRBV10-3 to TRBJ2-1; TCRdb returns TRBD2, unconfirmable since there is no DNA. The germline CDR1 and CDR2 sequences are ENHRY and SYGVKD. The CDR3 is made up of 16 amino acids.

The chain uses TRBV7-2 and TRBJ2-1; the TCRdb call, TRBD2, lacks DNA for checking. The germline V gene has CDR1 SGHTA and CDR2 FQGNSA. The CDR3 is made up of 12 amino acids. CDR3 in amino acids: CASSLAGTPPFF.

V gene TRBV2 combines with J gene TRBJ2-5; TCRdb's D call of TRBD1 is untestable without DNA. There are 13 residues in the CDR3. From germline, CDR1 is SNHLY and CDR2 FYNNEI. CDR3 sequence: CAVHGVVRETQYF. The full variable domain, its missing parts supplied by reference TRBV2 and TRBJ2-5, is EPEVTQTPSHQVTQMGQEVILRCVPISNHLYFYWYRQILGQKVEFLVSFYNNEISEKSEIFDDQFSVERPDGSNFTLKIRSTKLEDSAMYFCAVHGVVRETQYFGPGTRLLVL.

This sequence joins TRBV5-5 and TRBJ2-5; TCRdb selects TRBD1, and the lack of DNA leaves this call unchecked. Germline CDR1 reads SGHKS; CDR2 reads YYEKEE (reference sequence). The CDR3 runs 15 residues. Here the CDR3 reads CASSLLGTPRETQYF. Based on the CDR3 plus reference TRBV5-5 and TRBJ2-5, the full variable domain is DAGVTQSPTHLIKTRGQQVTLRCSPISGHKSVSWYQQVLGQGPQFIFQYYEKEERGRGNFPDRFSARQFPNYSSELNVNALLLGDSALYLCASSLLGTPRETQYFGPGTRLLVL.

The rearrangement links TRBV29-1 to TRBJ2-1; TCRdb reports TRBD2, a call that lacks DNA to check it against. The CDR3 is 13 amino acids. Germline V gene data show CDR1 as SQVTM and CDR2 as ANQGSEA. CDR3 protein: CSDGHSGNNEQFF.